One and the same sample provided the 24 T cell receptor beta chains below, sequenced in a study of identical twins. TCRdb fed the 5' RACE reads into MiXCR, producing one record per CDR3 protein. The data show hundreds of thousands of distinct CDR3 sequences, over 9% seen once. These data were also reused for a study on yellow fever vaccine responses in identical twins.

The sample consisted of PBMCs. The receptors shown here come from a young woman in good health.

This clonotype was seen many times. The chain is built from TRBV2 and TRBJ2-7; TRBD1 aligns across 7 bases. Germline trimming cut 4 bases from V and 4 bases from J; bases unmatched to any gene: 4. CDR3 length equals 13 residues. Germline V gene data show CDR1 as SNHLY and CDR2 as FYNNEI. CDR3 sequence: CASSGQGKYEQYF. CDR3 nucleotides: TGTGCCAGCAGTGGACAGGGAAAGTACGAGCAGTACTTC.

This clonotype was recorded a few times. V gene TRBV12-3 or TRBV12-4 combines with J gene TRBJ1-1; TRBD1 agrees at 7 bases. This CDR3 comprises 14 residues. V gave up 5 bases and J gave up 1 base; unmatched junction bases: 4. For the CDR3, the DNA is TGTGCCAGCAGTCCGGGACAGTGGAACACTGAAGCTTTCTTT. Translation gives CASSPGQWNTEAFF.

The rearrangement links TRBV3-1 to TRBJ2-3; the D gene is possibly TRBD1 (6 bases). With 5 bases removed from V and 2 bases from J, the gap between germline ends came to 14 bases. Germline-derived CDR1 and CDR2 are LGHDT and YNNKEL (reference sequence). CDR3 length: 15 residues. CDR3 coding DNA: TGTGCCAGCAGCACCGGGACACCTCCCACAGATACGCAGTATTTT. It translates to CASSTGTPPTDTQYF.

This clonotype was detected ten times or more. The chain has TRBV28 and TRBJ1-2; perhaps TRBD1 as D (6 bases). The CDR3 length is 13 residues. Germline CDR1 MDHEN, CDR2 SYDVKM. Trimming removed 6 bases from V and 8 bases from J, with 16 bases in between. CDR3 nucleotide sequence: TGTGCCAGCAGGAGGACAGTCCAGGGCGGCTACACCTTC. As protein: CASRRTVQGGYTF.

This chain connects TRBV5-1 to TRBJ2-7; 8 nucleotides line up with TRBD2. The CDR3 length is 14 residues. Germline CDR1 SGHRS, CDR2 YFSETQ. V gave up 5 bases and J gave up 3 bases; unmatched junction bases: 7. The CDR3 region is CASRGGTSLYEQYF. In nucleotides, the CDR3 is TGCGCCAGCAGAGGGGGGACTAGTCTCTACGAGCAGTACTTC.

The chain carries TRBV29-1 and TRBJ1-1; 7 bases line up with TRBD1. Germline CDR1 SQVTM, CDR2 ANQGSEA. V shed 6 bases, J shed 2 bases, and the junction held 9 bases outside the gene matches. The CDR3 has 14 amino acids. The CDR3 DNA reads TGCAGCGTCCACCGGACAGGACACAACACTGAAGCTTTCTTT. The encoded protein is CSVHRTGHNTEAFF. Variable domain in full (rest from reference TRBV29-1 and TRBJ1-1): SAVISQKPSRDICQRGTSLTIQCQVDSQVTMMFWYRQQPGQSLTLIATANQGSEATYESGFVIDKFPISRPNLTFSTLTVSNMSPEDSSIYLCSVHRTGHNTEAFFGQGTRLTVV.

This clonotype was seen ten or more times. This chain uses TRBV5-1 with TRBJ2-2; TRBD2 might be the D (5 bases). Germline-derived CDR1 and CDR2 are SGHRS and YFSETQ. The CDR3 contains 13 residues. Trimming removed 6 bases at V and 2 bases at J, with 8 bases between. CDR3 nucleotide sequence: TGCGCCAGCATGACTACAAACACCGGGGAGCTGTTTTTT. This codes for CASMTTNTGELFF.

The CDR3 protein is CASSLWSDRGYEQYF. CDR3 nucleotides: TGTGCCAGCAGCTTATGGAGCGACAGGGGTTACGAGCAGTACTTC. The V call is TRBV7-8, the J call TRBJ2-7; 8 bases agree with TRBD1. Germline trimming cut 2 bases from V and 4 bases from J; bases unmatched to any gene: 7. There are 15 residues in the CDR3. Germline CDR1 is SGHVS and CDR2 is FQNEAQ.

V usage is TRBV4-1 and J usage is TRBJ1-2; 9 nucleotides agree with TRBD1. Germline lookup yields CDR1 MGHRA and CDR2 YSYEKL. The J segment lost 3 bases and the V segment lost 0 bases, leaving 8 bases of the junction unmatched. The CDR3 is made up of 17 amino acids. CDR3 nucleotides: TGCGCCAGCAGCCAAGAATGGGGGACAGGGCCCCACTATGGCTACACCTTC. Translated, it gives CASSQEWGTGPHYGYTF.

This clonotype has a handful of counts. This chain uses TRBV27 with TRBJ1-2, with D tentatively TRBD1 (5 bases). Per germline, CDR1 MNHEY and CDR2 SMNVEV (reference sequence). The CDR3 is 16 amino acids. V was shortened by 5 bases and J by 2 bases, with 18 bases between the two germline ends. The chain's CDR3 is CASSNRVRETNYGYTF. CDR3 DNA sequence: TGTGCCAGCAGTAATCGGGTCAGGGAGACGAACTATGGCTACACCTTC.

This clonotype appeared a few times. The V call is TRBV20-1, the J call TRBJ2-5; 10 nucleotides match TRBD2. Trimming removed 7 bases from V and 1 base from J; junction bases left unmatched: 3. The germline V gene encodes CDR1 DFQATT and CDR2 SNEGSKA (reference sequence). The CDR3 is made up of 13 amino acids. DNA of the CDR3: TGCAGTGGCTGGACTAGCGGCCAAGAGACCCAGTACTTC. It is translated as CSGWTSGQETQYF.

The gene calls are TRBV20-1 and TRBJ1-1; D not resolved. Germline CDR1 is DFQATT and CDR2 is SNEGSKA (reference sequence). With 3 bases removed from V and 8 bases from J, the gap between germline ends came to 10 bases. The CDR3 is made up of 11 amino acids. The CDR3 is CSASTSQEAFF. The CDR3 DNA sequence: TGCAGTGCTAGTACCTCTCAGGAAGCTTTCTTT.

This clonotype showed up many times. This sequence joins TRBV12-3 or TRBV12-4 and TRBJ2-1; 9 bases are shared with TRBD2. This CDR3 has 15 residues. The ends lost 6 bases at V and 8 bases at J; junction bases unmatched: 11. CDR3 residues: CASSSLAGPRHEQFF. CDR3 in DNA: TGTGCCAGCAGCTCACTAGCGGGCCCAAGGCATGAGCAGTTCTTC.

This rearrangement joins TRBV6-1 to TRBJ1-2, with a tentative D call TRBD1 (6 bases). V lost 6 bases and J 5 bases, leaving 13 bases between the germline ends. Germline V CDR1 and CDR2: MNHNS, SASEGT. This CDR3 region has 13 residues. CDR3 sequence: CASRLNTGYGYTF. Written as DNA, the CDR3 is TGTGCCAGCAGGCTGAATACAGGGTATGGCTACACCTTC.

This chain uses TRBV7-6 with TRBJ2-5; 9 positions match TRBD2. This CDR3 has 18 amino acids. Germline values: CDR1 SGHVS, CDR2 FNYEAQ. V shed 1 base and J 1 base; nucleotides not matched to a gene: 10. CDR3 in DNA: TGTGCCAGCAGCTTAGGGTTCCCGACTAGCGGAGTCCAAGAGACCCAGTACTTC. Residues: CASSLGFPTSGVQETQYF.

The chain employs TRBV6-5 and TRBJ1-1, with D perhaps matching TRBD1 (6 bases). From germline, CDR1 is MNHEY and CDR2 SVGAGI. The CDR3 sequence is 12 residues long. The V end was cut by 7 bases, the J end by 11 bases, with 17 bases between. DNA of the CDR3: TGTGCCAGCACCCCAGAGGGGGTAGGGGCTTTCTTT. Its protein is CASTPEGVGAFF.

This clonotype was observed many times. CDR3 DNA: TGCAGTGCTAGATACGACAGGGTAGGGGAAGCTTTCTTT. Translating gives CSARYDRVGEAFF. The chain carries TRBV20-1 and TRBJ1-1, with 7 bases identical to TRBD1. With V trimmed by 2 bases and J by 8 bases, 8 bases remained unmatched. CDR1 and CDR2 (germline): DFQATT, SNEGSKA (reference sequence). The CDR3 length is 13 residues.

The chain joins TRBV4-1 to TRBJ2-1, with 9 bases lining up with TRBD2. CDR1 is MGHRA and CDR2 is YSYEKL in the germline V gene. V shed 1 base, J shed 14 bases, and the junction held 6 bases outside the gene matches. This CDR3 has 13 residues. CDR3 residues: CASSQVAGGPKFF. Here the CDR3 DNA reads TGCGCCAGCAGCCAAGTTGCGGGGGGGCCCAAGTTCTTC.

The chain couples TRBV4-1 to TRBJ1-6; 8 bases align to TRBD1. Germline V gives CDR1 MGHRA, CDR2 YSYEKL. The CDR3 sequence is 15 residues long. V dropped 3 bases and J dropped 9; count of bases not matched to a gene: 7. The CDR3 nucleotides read TGCGCCAGCAGCCAGACGGGACAGGACGGTTCACCCCTCCACTTT. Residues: CASSQTGQDGSPLHF.

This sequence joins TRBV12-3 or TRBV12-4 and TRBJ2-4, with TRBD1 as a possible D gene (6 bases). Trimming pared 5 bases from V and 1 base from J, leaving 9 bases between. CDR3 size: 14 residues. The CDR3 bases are TGTGCCAGCAGTCCAGACAGGGCCAAAAACATTCAGTACTTC. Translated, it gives CASSPDRAKNIQYF.

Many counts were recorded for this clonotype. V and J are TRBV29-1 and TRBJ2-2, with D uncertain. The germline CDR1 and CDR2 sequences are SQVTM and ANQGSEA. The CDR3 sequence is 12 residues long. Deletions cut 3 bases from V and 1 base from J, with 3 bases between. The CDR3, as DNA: TGCAGCGTTGAGTGGAACACCGGGGAGCTGTTTTTT. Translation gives CSVEWNTGELFF.

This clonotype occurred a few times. CDR3 sequence: CASTTGTSGSDEQFF. The DNA of the CDR3 is TGTGCCAGCACAACCGGGACTAGCGGGAGTGATGAGCAGTTCTTC. The chain recombines TRBV6-1 with TRBJ2-1, with 14 bases fitting TRBD2. Germline V gene data show CDR1 as MNHNS and CDR2 as SASEGT. V dropped 7 bases and J dropped 8; count of bases not matched to a gene: 7. The CDR3 contains 15 residues.

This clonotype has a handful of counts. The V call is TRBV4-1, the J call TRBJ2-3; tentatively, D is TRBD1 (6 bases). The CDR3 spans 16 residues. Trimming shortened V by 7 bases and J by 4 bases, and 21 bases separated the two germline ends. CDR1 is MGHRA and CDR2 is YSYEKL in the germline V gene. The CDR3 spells CASTNAGAGWADTQYF. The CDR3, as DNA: TGCGCCAGCACCAATGCAGGGGCAGGGTGGGCAGATACGCAGTATTTT.

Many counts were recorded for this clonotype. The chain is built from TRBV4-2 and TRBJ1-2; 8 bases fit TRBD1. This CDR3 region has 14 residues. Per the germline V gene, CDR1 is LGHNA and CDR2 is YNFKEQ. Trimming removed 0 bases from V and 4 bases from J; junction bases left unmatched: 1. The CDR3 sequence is CASSQEDRGYGYTF. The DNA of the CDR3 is TGTGCCAGCAGCCAAGAAGACAGGGGCTATGGCTACACCTTC.